These 20 T cell receptor beta chains came from one sample sequenced in a study of molecular identifiers for immune sequencing clone quantification. TCRdb redid the calling of the PCR reads with MiXCR, one entry per CDR3 protein. The table records over 600,000 distinct CDR3 sequences, just under 20% of them present only once. The sequenced sample was naive CD8+ T cells from blood, with Jurkat cell RNA spiked in. Noted subset: FACS-sorted CD8+CD4-CCR7+CD45RA+ naive T cells. These receptors were taken from a human donor in good health. Some libraries in this study had Jurkat cell RNA spiked in.

On this clonotype: This is likely a read error, given that the CDR3 carries no conserved phenylalanine or tryptophan at its end. No DNA is shown, since the ends of the CDR3 on it are uncertain; the CDR3 is the one TCRdb lists. The rearrangement joins TRBV27 to TRBJ2-3; no DNA check was done on the table's D call, TRBD1. Germline V lookup: CDR1 MNHEY, CDR2 SMNVEV (reference sequence). The CDR3 has 13 residues if both end residues are counted. The CDR3 sequence is CASSFAGSDTRYS.

At least ten counts were recorded for this clonotype. The gene calls are TRBV28 and TRBJ1-5, with TRBD1 identical over 9 bases. V lost 5 bases and J lost 10; bases outside the gene matches: 21. Germline lookup yields CDR1 MDHEN and CDR2 SYDVKM. The CDR3 sequence is 18 residues long. DNA of the CDR3: TGTGCCAGCAGTAGAGAATCCAGGGACAGGGAAATTGCCCCACCCCAGCATTTT. Encoded protein: CASSRESRDREIAPPQHF. The full variable domain, in which reference TRBV28 and TRBJ1-5 provide the parts outside the CDR3, is DVKVTQSSRYLVKRTGEKVFLECVQDMDHENMFWYRQDPGLGLRLIYFSYDVKMKEKGDIPEGYSVSREKKERFSLILESASTNQTSMYLCASSRESRDREIAPPQHFGDGTRLSIL.

The table lists this clonotype with many counts. The chain recombines TRBV7-9 with TRBJ2-7; 9 bases agree with TRBD1. This CDR3 spans 14 amino acids. CDR1 and CDR2 (germline): SEHNR, FQNEAQ (reference sequence). V was pared by 5 bases and J by 5 bases, with 7 bases of the junction left unmatched. The CDR3 nucleotides read TGTGCCAGCAGCCACCGGGACAGGGTCGACGAGCAGTACTTC. Protein: CASSHRDRVDEQYF.

Note on this clonotype: This may arise from a read error, as a much more abundant clone is one base away. CDR3 nucleotides: TGTGCCAGCGGCCTGACTGGGAGCCAGCCCCAGCATTTT. Residues: CASGLTGSQPQHF. The gene calls are TRBV5-6 and TRBJ1-5; D uncertain. The CDR3 runs to 13 residues. V lost 7 bases and J lost 7, with 15 bases in between. Germline-derived CDR1 and CDR2 are SGHDT and YYEEEE.

This clonotype was observed at least ten times. The chain uses TRBV10-2 and TRBJ2-3; 7 bases match TRBD1. CDR1 is WSHSY and CDR2 is SAAADI in the germline V gene. J lost 2 bases, V lost 10 bases, and 9 bases had no gene match. CDR3 length: 14 residues. CDR3 amino acids: CATHPDRATDTQYF. The CDR3 coding sequence is TGCGCCACCCACCCCGACAGGGCCACAGATACGCAGTATTTT.

On this clonotype: A single base separates this from a much larger clone, so it may be a read error. The missing conserved phenylalanine or tryptophan at the end of this CDR3 makes a read error likely. The chain links TRBV6-5 to TRBJ2-2, with 9 positions matching TRBD1. Germline CDR1 is MNHEY and CDR2 is SVGAGI. V lost 5 bases, J lost 7 bases, and 11 bases stayed unmatched. CDR3 size: 16 residues. The CDR3: CASSNRRTGVGGELFS. CDR3 bases: TGTGCCAGCAGTAACCGACGGACAGGGGTTGGCGGGGAGCTGTTTTCT.

This clonotype was seen ten or more times. V and J are TRBV30 and TRBJ2-1; 10 nucleotides align to TRBD2. V gave up 0 bases and J gave up 12 bases; unmatched junction bases: 8. In germline, CDR1 is GTSNPN, CDR2 SVGIG (reference sequence). CDR3 length equals 14 residues. CDR3 protein: CAWSVGLAGDGQFF. CDR3 sequence (DNA): TGTGCCTGGAGTGTTGGTCTAGCGGGAGACGGGCAGTTCTTC.

This clonotype occurred many times. The chain combines TRBV28 with TRBJ2-3, with 7 bases that match TRBD1. The CDR3 runs to 15 residues. V lost 4 bases to trimming and J lost 0 bases; unmatched junction nucleotides: 4. The germline V gene encodes CDR1 MDHEN and CDR2 SYDVKM. The CDR3 region is CASSWSDRSTDTQYF. The CDR3 bases are TGTGCCAGCAGTTGGTCGGACAGGAGCACAGATACGCAGTATTTT.

In this sample, this clonotype turned up a few times. The V gene is TRBV19, the J gene TRBJ2-7; D may be TRBD1 (7 bases). Germline CDR1 LNHDA, CDR2 SQIVND (reference sequence). This CDR3 contains 14 residues. Trimming left V 5 bases short and J 5 bases short, with 16 bases between. The CDR3 region is CASSARQGGDEQYF. The CDR3 DNA sequence: TGTGCCAGTAGTGCCAGACAGGGAGGCGACGAGCAGTACTTC.

On this clonotype itself: One end of the junction does not line up with germline, which may come from a read error. In DNA, the CDR3 is TGTGCCAGTAGTGACTCCCCCAAGCCCCAGCATTTT. Amino acids: CASSDSPKPQHF. V is TRBV6-4 and J is TRBJ1-5; D is ambiguous. Germline CDR1 and CDR2: MRHNA and SNTAGT. This CDR3 has 12 residues.

This clonotype was recorded at least ten times. The chain uses TRBV9 and TRBJ1-2, with D tentatively TRBD1 (5 bases). The CDR3 has 15 amino acids. The germline V and J ends were trimmed by 0 bases and 3 bases, with 12 bases remaining between them. Per germline, CDR1 SGDLS and CDR2 YYNGEE. In nucleotides, the CDR3 is TGTGCCAGCAGCGTAGTGGGGCCCGGGGACTATGGCTACACCTTC. It codes for CASSVVGPGDYGYTF.

Many counts were recorded for this clonotype. The J gene is TRBJ2-7, the V gene TRBV9, with 14 nucleotides matching TRBD2. In germline, CDR1 is SGDLS, CDR2 YYNGEE. V gave up 4 bases and J gave up 2 bases; unmatched junction bases: 2. The CDR3 is 15 amino acids. DNA for the CDR3: TGTGCCAGCAGCCCGGGACTAGCGGGAGCCTACGAGCAGTACTTC. Protein: CASSPGLAGAYEQYF.

This clonotype was counted a few times. This rearrangement joins TRBV6-1 to TRBJ1-4; tentatively, D is TRBD1 (6 bases). Germline V lookup: CDR1 MNHNS, CDR2 SASEGT. The CDR3 totals 16 residues. The germline V and J ends were trimmed by 5 bases and 13 bases, with 26 bases remaining between them. CDR3 amino acids: CASSHRDLMYLSGLFF. In DNA form, the CDR3 reads TGTGCCAGCAGTCACAGGGATCTAATGTATCTTTCGGGACTGTTTTTT.

The sample holds a few counts of this clonotype. The V and J genes are TRBV19 and TRBJ2-1; weak D call: TRBD1 (5 bases). V gave up 3 bases and J gave up 0 bases, with 9 bases separating them. Germline V CDR1 and CDR2: LNHDA, SQIVND (reference sequence). The CDR3 covers 15 residues. CDR3 coding DNA: TGTGCCAGTAGTATTTTCGACAGCTCCTACAATGAGCAGTTCTTC. Its translation is CASSIFDSSYNEQFF.

In its sample, this clonotype was seen many times. The rearrangement links TRBV6-5 to TRBJ1-4; no definite D call. V lost 6 bases, J lost 4 bases, and 15 bases lay in between. The V gene's germline CDR1 is MNHEY and CDR2 SVGAGI. The CDR3 spans 15 residues. The CDR3 region is CASSLSAGINEKLFF. CDR3 nucleotides: TGTGCCAGCAGCCTTTCGGCCGGAATTAATGAAAAACTGTTTTTT.

This clonotype has at least ten counts. This chain links TRBV4-3 with TRBJ2-7; a weak D match, TRBD2 (7 bases). The V gene's germline CDR1 is LGHNA and CDR2 YSLEER. Trimming took off 2 bases at V and 3 bases at J, with 17 bases between the two ends. This CDR3 has 16 residues. The CDR3 loop is CASSQSPGGGGYEQYF. The CDR3 region has the DNA TGCGCCAGCAGCCAAAGTCCCGGGGGAGGGGGCTACGAGCAGTACTTC.

This clonotype was seen repeatedly, ten times or more. The chain uses TRBV10-3 and TRBJ1-1, with unresolved D. Germline assignment: CDR1 ENHRY and CDR2 SYGVKD. V was trimmed by 4 bases and J by 7 bases, leaving 13 bases between them. The CDR3 spans 13 residues. The CDR3 region is CAISVQAPSEAFF. CDR3 in DNA: TGTGCCATCAGTGTGCAGGCCCCGAGTGAAGCTTTCTTT.

In this sample, this clonotype turned up many times. The chain has TRBV24-1 and TRBJ2-2, with D perhaps TRBD1 (5 bases). The CDR3 length is 15 residues. Germline lookup yields CDR1 KGHDR and CDR2 SFDVKD. V dropped 5 bases and J dropped 1 base, with 10 bases sitting between them. In nucleotides, the CDR3 is TGTGCCACCAGTGGAGGACAATTGAACACCGGGGAGCTGTTTTTT. It translates to CATSGGQLNTGELFF.

The chain joins TRBV7-9 to TRBJ2-2; 12 bases fit TRBD2. V gave up 5 bases and J gave up 4 bases; unmatched junction bases: 8. In germline, CDR1 is SEHNR, CDR2 FQNEAQ (reference sequence). This CDR3 has 17 residues. The CDR3 loop is CASSRRTSGVPTGELFF. CDR3 coding DNA: TGTGCCAGCAGCCGACGGACTAGCGGGGTCCCCACCGGGGAGCTGTTTTTT.

To note about this clonotype: A much larger clone lies a single base off, so this may be a read error. The genes are TRBV5-1 and TRBJ2-7, with TRBD1 matching over 7 bases. V shed 3 bases, J shed 3 bases, and the junction held 6 bases outside the gene matches. Germline CDR1 reads SGHRS; CDR2 reads YFSETQ. There are 14 residues in the CDR3. DNA of the CDR3: TGCGCCAGCAGCTGGGACAGTAGTGACTACGAGCAGTACTTC. This encodes CASSWDSSDYEQYF. Filled out from reference TRBV5-1 and TRBJ2-7, the complete variable domain reads KAGVTQTPRYLIKTRGQQVTLSCSPISGHRSVSWYQQTPGQGLQFLFEYFSETQRNKGNFPGRFSGRQFSNSRSEMNVSTLELGDSALYLCASSWDSSDYEQYFGPGTRLTVT.